Listed below are T cell receptor beta chains from one sample, sequenced in a study of cytomegalovirus exposure and HLA in healthy donors. Generated by immunoSEQ multiplex PCR, the TCRdb table keeps only in-frame clones and is missing some. In the table there are under 70,000 clones, about 80% of which are singletons. Sequenced input: PBMCs. Every receptor here comes from a man aged 50 or older in good health and CMV-seronegative. Both conserved end residues are part of each CDR3. The D gene is left open where the match is weak. The size entry is marked missing in some rows and otherwise reads once, few, many or a size class.

size: -
D: -
J: TRBJ1-1
V: TRBV19
DNA: TGTGCCAGTAGTATAGTGGGAGCTGAAGCTTTCTTT
CDR3: CASSIVGAEAFF

size: -
D: -
J: TRBJ1-1
V: TRBV10-3
DNA: TGTGCCATCAGTGAGCCAGGGGAAGCTTTCTTT
CDR3: CAISEPGEAFF

size: -
D: -
J: TRBJ1-2
V: TRBV5-5
DNA: TGTGCCAGCAGCGCCCTAACAGTTAACTATGGCTACACCTTC
CDR3: CASSALTVNYGYTF

size: -
D: TRBD2
J: TRBJ2-3
V: TRBV6-1
DNA: TGTGCCAGCAGTGAAGTTTTCAGCGGGGGAAGCACAGATACGCAGTATTTT
CDR3: CASSEVFSGGSTDTQYF

size: -
D: -
J: TRBJ2-1
V: TRBV5-6
DNA: TGTGCCAGCAGCTTGGTGGGGAGCAATGAGCAGTTCTTC
CDR3: CASSLVGSNEQFF

size: -
D: TRBD2
J: TRBJ2-7
V: TRBV5-1
DNA: TGCGCCAGCAGCATCAAACTAGCGGGGGCCGCCTACGAGCAGTACTTC
CDR3: CASSIKLAGAAYEQYF

size: -
D: -
J: TRBJ1-6
V: TRBV18
DNA: TGTGCCAGCTCACCACCTTGGAGGGGCTCACCCCTCCACTTT
CDR3: CASSPPWRGSPLHF

size: once
D: TRBD2
J: TRBJ2-5
V: TRBV5-5
DNA: TGTGCCAGCAGCCATCTAGCGGGACAAGAGACCCAGTACTTC
CDR3: CASSHLAGQETQYF

size: -
D: -
J: TRBJ2-3
V: TRBV27
DNA: TGTGCCACCTCCCCCCAGGGCACAGATACGCAGTATTTT
CDR3: CATSPQGTDTQYF

size: -
D: -
J: TRBJ2-2
V: TRBV29-1
DNA: TGCAGCGTTGGGCCTGGTTTCACCGGGGAGCTGTTTTTT
CDR3: CSVGPGFTGELFF

size: -
D: -
J: TRBJ1-5
V: TRBV27
DNA: TGTGCCAGCAGTTTATACAGTAGCAATCAGCCCCAGCATTTT
CDR3: CASSLYSSNQPQHF

size: -
D: -
J: TRBJ1-1
V: TRBV5-8
DNA: TGTGCCAGCAGCTTGGTGGGTTGGGCGATCTTT
CDR3: CASSLVGWAIF

size: -
D: -
J: TRBJ2-3
V: TRBV14
DNA: TGTGCCAGCAGCCAACGGGAATTTAGCACAGATACGCAGTATTTT
CDR3: CASSQREFSTDTQYF

size: -
D: -
J: TRBJ2-5
V: TRBV5-4
DNA: TGTGCCAGCAGCTTGCTGGGGGCGCGAGAGACCCAGTACTTC
CDR3: CASSLLGARETQYF

size: once
D: -
J: TRBJ1-5
V: TRBV6-1
DNA: TGTGCCAGCAGCTCCAGGCTTTATCAGCCCCAGCATTTT
CDR3: CASSSRLYQPQHF

size: -
D: TRBD2
J: TRBJ2-3
V: TRBV5-1
DNA: TGCGCCAGCAGCTTGTTAGCGGGGGCAGATACGCAGTATTTT
CDR3: CASSLLAGADTQYF

size: -
D: TRBD1
J: TRBJ2-4
V: TRBV18
DNA: TGTGCCAGCTCACCTGGACAGGGAGGACTTGGGGACATTCAGTACTTC
CDR3: CASSPGQGGLGDIQYF

size: -
D: -
J: TRBJ1-2
V: TRBV7-9
DNA: TGTGCCAGCAGCCCATTTGACAGAGACTATGGCTACACCTTC
CDR3: CASSPFDRDYGYTF

size: medium-sized
D: -
J: TRBJ2-2
V: TRBV5-1
DNA: TGCGCCAGCAGCTTGCGGAGGAACACCGGGGAGCTGTTTTTT
CDR3: CASSLRRNTGELFF

size: -
D: -
J: TRBJ2-7
V: TRBV25-1
DNA: TGTGCCAGCAGTGAGTGTCCTAGCTGCGAGCAGTACTTC
CDR3: CASSECPSCEQYF

size: -
D: -
J: TRBJ1-5
V: TRBV6-6
DNA: TGTGCCAGCAGTCAACAGGATCAGCCCCAGCATTTT
CDR3: CASSQQDQPQHF

size: -
D: TRBD1
J: TRBJ1-4
V: TRBV5-6
DNA: TGTGCCTCGTTTCGACAGGGAAGGACGACTAATGAAAAACTGTTTTTT
CDR3: CASFRQGRTTNEKLFF

size: -
D: TRBD1
J: TRBJ2-2
V: TRBV10-1
DNA: TGCGCCAGCAGGGGAGACAGGGACACCGGGGAGCTGTTTTTT
CDR3: CASRGDRDTGELFF

size: -
D: -
J: TRBJ2-3
V: TRBV18
DNA: TGTGCCAGCTCACCACAGGGGATTAAACTCACAGATACGCAGTATTTT
CDR3: CASSPQGIKLTDTQYF

size: -
D: TRBD2
J: TRBJ2-7
V: TRBV2
DNA: TGTGCCAGCAGTTTACCCGGGACTAGCCTAAGGTACTTC
CDR3: CASSLPGTSLRYF

size: -
D: TRBD2
J: TRBJ2-1
V: TRBV9
DNA: TGTGCCAGCAGCGTGAGACTAGCGGGCTACAATGAGCAGTTCTTC
CDR3: CASSVRLAGYNEQFF

size: -
D: -
J: TRBJ2-7
V: TRBV7-9
DNA: TGTTCCAGCACCCCAGGAGGATCCGAGCAGTACTTC
CDR3: CSSTPGGSEQYF

size: -
D: -
J: TRBJ2-3
V: TRBV4-3
DNA: TGCGCCAGCAGCCAAGATGTAACGGGGGATGCAGATACGCAGTATTTT
CDR3: CASSQDVTGDADTQYF

size: -
D: -
J: TRBJ1-4
V: TRBV7-2
DNA: TGTGCCAGCAGCTTGCCCTTGGTGGACCGGGGTAATGAAAAACTGTTTTTT
CDR3: CASSLPLVDRGNEKLFF

size: -
D: -
J: TRBJ2-5
V: TRBV6-1
DNA: TGTGCCAGCAGTGAATCCCAGGGTTCGACCCAGTACTTC
CDR3: CASSESQGSTQYF

size: -
D: TRBD1
J: TRBJ1-5
V: TRBV4-2
DNA: TGTGCCAGCAGCCAACAAGGCCGACAGGGTGAGGGGGATCAGCCCCAGCATTTT
CDR3: CASSQQGRQGEGDQPQHF

size: -
D: -
J: TRBJ1-6
V: TRBV28
DNA: TGTGCCAGCAGTGGGGCCGGATCCTATAATTCACCCCTCCACTTT
CDR3: CASSGAGSYNSPLHF

size: -
D: -
J: TRBJ2-4
V: TRBV6-6
DNA: TGTGCCAGCAGCGCCTCCACCGGTGGAAACATTCAGTACTTC
CDR3: CASSASTGGNIQYF

size: -
D: -
J: TRBJ2-7
V: TRBV2
DNA: TGTGCCAGCAGTGAGGTTGGGCAGATCCTTTCGGAGCAGTACTTC
CDR3: CASSEVGQILSEQYF

size: once
D: TRBD2
J: TRBJ2-3
V: TRBV2
DNA: TGTGCCAGCAAGCGTTGGCTAGCGGGGGCCGTCAGTACAGATACGCAGTATTTT
CDR3: CASKRWLAGAVSTDTQYF

size: -
D: TRBD2
J: TRBJ2-3
V: TRBV7-3
DNA: TGTGCCAGCAGCCCAGCTAGCGGGGGGCCGGCAGATACGCAGTATTTT
CDR3: CASSPASGGPADTQYF

size: -
D: -
J: TRBJ1-6
V: TRBV7-8
DNA: TGTGCCAGCAGCTCTTACAGGGTCCACGAGCCTAAGGGCGCACCCCTCCACTTT
CDR3: CASSSYRVHEPKGAPLHF

size: -
D: -
J: TRBJ1-5
V: TRBV7-6
DNA: TGTGCCAGCAGCCAGGAAACAGGGAATAGCAATCAGCCCCAGCATTTT
CDR3: CASSQETGNSNQPQHF

size: -
D: TRBD1
J: TRBJ1-4
V: TRBV28
DNA: TGTGCCAGCAGCCCTACCGGGACAGGGTCCTATGAAAAACTGTTTTTT
CDR3: CASSPTGTGSYEKLFF

size: -
D: TRBD2
J: TRBJ2-1
V: TRBV5-1
DNA: TGCGCCAGCAGCTTCACCGGGACTAGTGTCAATGAGCAGTTCTTC
CDR3: CASSFTGTSVNEQFF

size: -
D: -
J: TRBJ2-7
V: TRBV27
DNA: TGTGCCAGCAGTTTAAGTAGGGGAGAGCAGTACTTC
CDR3: CASSLSRGEQYF

size: -
D: TRBD1
J: TRBJ2-2
V: TRBV7-7
DNA: TGTGCCAGCAGTATTTCCGGGACAGGGGGGGCCGGGGAGCTGTTTTTT
CDR3: CASSISGTGGAGELFF

size: -
D: TRBD2
J: TRBJ2-2
V: TRBV6-6
DNA: TGTGCCAGCTCCGGGCTAGCGGGGGGCATCACCGGGGAGCTGTTTTTT
CDR3: CASSGLAGGITGELFF